This T cell receptor (beta chain) was captured by sequencing in a study of cytomegalovirus exposure and HLA in healthy donors. Germline lookup yields CDR1 SGHRS and CDR2 YFSETQ. The CDR3 runs to 14 residues. Comments on this clone: The antigen is not known. Relative to the germline gene, one junction end is altered; a read error may explain this.

A multiplex PCR was run with 60 Vbeta primers and 13 Jbeta primers. Libraries were prepared by immunoSEQ multiplex PCR; TCRdb keeps only in-frame clonotypes and omits some of them. In the table there are 95,000 to 150,000 clones, less than 80% of which are singletons. Study observations and caveats: Donor immune exposure was known only as CMV serostatus. The later analysis indicated that the majority of CMV-associated TCR beta chains appeared HLA-restricted. Most TCR sequences were rare, but some public TCRs occurred in many donors. When presence/absence was analysed, sequencing depth was taken to be roughly uniform across donors.

Material for sequencing was PBMCs. The rearrangement joins TRBV5-1 to TRBJ1-1, with unresolved D. The receptor was isolated from a young man in good health and CMV-seronegative. CDR3 coding DNA: TGCGCCAGCAGCTTGGAAGGCACCGACTCTGAAGCTTCCTTT. As protein: CASSLEGTDSEASF.